The 2 T cell receptor beta chains below were found in one sample sequenced in a study of blood T cell repertoires in COVID-19. The method was immunoSEQ multiplex PCR; TCRdb's version includes in-frame clones alone and lacks a portion of them. In the table there are tens of thousands of clones, approximately 78% of which are singletons. Specimen: peripheral blood. The receptors shown here come from a human donor in a cohort sampled during active COVID-19.

J is TRBJ1-2 and V is TRBV27; 7 bases align to TRBD1. The CDR3 consists of 15 residues. In germline, CDR1 is MNHEY, CDR2 SMNVEV (reference sequence). With 5 bases clipped from V and 4 bases from J, the junction kept 10 bases outside the gene matches. In DNA, the CDR3 is TGTGCCAGCAGTCCCCACCGGGACAGCCCCTATGGCTACACCTTC. This sequence encodes CASSPHRDSPYGYTF.

This clone has only a few counts. The rearrangement links TRBV3-1 (or the pseudogene TRBV3-2) to TRBJ2-2, with 9 bases aligning to TRBD2. Germline CDR1 LGHDT, CDR2 YNNKEL (reference sequence). This CDR3 has 17 residues. V lost 4 bases to trimming and J lost 5 bases; unmatched junction nucleotides: 11. The CDR3 sequence: CASSRLDAGGRTGELFF. CDR3 sequence (DNA): TGTGCCAGCAGCCGCCTAGACGCGGGGGGGCGGACCGGGGAGCTGTTTTTT.